The 14 T cell receptor beta chains below all came from one sample that was sequenced in a study of T cells expressing NK-cell markers. One entry per CDR3 protein, without DNA, is what TCRdb gives after re-calling the 5' RACE reads. The sample table sets out around 470,000 distinct CDR3 sequences. Source material: blood T cells: a sorted CD56 or NKG2C T cell subset, CD4+ or CD8+ T cells, or bulk PBMC T cells (not recorded which). The receptors come from a woman in her forties or fifties in good health.

This chain uses TRBV7-9 with TRBJ1-3. CDR3 length: 14 amino acids. Per the germline V gene, CDR1 is SEHNR and CDR2 is FQNEAQ (reference sequence). The CDR3 here is CASSFEGFGNTIYF. Full variable domain (missing parts from reference TRBV7-9 and TRBJ1-3): DTGVSQNPRHKITKRGQNVTFRCDPISEHNRLYWYRQTLGQGPEFLTYFQNEAQLEKSRLLSDRFSAERPKGSFSTLEIQRTEQGDSAMYLCASSFEGFGNTIYFGEGSWLTVV.

V gene TRBV3-1 combines with J gene TRBJ1-2. Germline CDR1 LGHDT, CDR2 YNNKEL (reference sequence). The CDR3 extends over 13 amino acids. The CDR3 here is CASSQVAGNGYTF.

The V call is TRBV7-2, the J call TRBJ2-1; TCRdb lists TRBD1, though no DNA is available to test this call. This CDR3 region has 18 residues. The germline V gene has CDR1 SGHTA and CDR2 FQGNSA. CDR3 sequence reads: CASSYRRSGYSPVDEQFF.

J is TRBJ2-1 and V is TRBV29-1; TCRdb gives TRBD1 as the D gene, but with no DNA this cannot be confirmed. The CDR3 has 16 residues. Germline V gives CDR1 SQVTM, CDR2 ANQGSEA. CDR3 in amino acids: CSVERTAGWAYNEQFF.

The V gene is TRBV7-9, the J gene TRBJ1-2. The germline V gene encodes CDR1 SEHNR and CDR2 FQNEAQ (reference sequence). The CDR3 covers 16 residues. CDR3 protein: CASSLGGGDTIYGYTF.

The chain employs TRBV27 and TRBJ2-1; no DNA is available, so the TRBD1 call from TCRdb remains unchecked. CDR1 MNHEY and CDR2 SMNVEV come from the germline V gene (reference sequence). This CDR3 region has 18 residues. The CDR3 region is CASSLPPGQGAGYNEQFF.

V is TRBV21-1 and J is TRBJ2-4. TRBV21-1 is annotated as a pseudogene. The CDR3 is made up of 16 amino acids. The CDR3: CASSKRQLNAKNIQYF.

CDR3 amino acids: CASSRGGEQYF. The rearrangement uses TRBV18 and TRBJ2-7; TCRdb picks TRBD1, but there is no DNA to check that call. Germline V gene data show CDR1 as KGHSH and CDR2 as LQKENI. CDR3 size: 11 residues.

The rearrangement joins TRBV5-1 to TRBJ1-6; the TCRdb call, TRBD1, lacks DNA for checking. This CDR3 region has 16 residues. Germline assignment: CDR1 SGHRS and CDR2 YFSETQ. The CDR3 here is CASSSGPTGANSPLHF.

The chain employs TRBV6-5 and TRBJ2-1; TCRdb proposes TRBD2, but this gene call is untestable without DNA. The CDR3 sequence is 15 residues long. Germline V gene lookup returns CDR1 MNHEY and CDR2 SVGAGI. The CDR3 sequence is CASSFRTSFGNEQFF.

The chain combines TRBV7-2 with TRBJ2-1; no DNA is available, so the TRBD2 call from TCRdb remains unchecked. There are 13 residues in the CDR3. Looked up from germline, CDR1 is SGHTA and CDR2 is FQGNSA. Here the CDR3 reads CASTEAGGNEQFF.

The rearrangement links TRBV4-1 to TRBJ1-6; the D call from TCRdb, TRBD1, cannot be confirmed without DNA. The CDR3 length is 16 residues. Germline V CDR1 and CDR2: MGHRA, YSYEKL. The CDR3 protein is CASSQVSQGYNSPLHF.

The chain is built from TRBV4-1 and TRBJ1-2; TCRdb returns TRBD1, unconfirmable since there is no DNA. The CDR3 has 16 amino acids. Per germline, CDR1 MGHRA and CDR2 YSYEKL. This chain's CDR3 is CASRHPGTARDYGYTF.

The chain is built from TRBV4-1 and TRBJ2-1; checking the TCRdb D call of TRBD1 is not possible without DNA. Germline V gene sequence: CDR1 MGHRA, CDR2 YSYEKL. The CDR3 spans 13 residues. CDR3 protein: CASSRPQEDHAFF.